This TCR beta chain appears in the sequencing data of a study of T-cell reconstitution after alpha-beta-depleted transplantation in children. Findings of the study overall: Diversity of TCRbeta at day 60 was high in some patients, arising from surviving recipient T cells and thymic progenitors.

Unique molecular identifiers were incorporated into the prepared TCRbeta library. TCRdb redid the calling of the PCR reads with MiXCR, one entry per CDR3 protein. The data show 200,000 to 250,000 distinct CDR3 sequences, approximately 8% seen once. Germline loops: CDR1 DFQATT, CDR2 SNEGSKA (reference sequence). The germline V and J ends were trimmed by 6 bases and 2 bases, with 13 bases remaining between them. The CDR3 contains 14 residues. A word on this clonotype: Its antigen is currently unknown.

The rearrangement links TRBV20-1 to TRBJ1-4, with D possibly being TRBD1 (5 bases). This TCR derives from a male patient between 2 and 10 years old who had a stem cell transplant for acute myeloid leukemia, so the T cells may come from the graft donor. The sequencing used PBMCs, mostly from graft donor cells, collected 360 days after TCRalphabeta/CD19-depleted stem cell transplant. DNA of the CDR3: TGCAGTGCGAGATCAGGGTTGACTAATGAAAAACTGTTTTTT. Its translation: CSARSGLTNEKLFF.